This T cell receptor (beta chain) was identified during a study of cytomegalovirus exposure and HLA in healthy donors. Whole-study context: T cells numbering around 180 million yielded roughly 120 million unique TCR beta sequences in an earlier analysis. Findings of the study overall: Roughly even sequencing depth across donors was the assumption behind the presence/absence analyses. Investigators reported 150 to 200 TCR beta chains as tied to cytomegalovirus.

The PCR employed 60 Vbeta primers together with 13 Jbeta primers. The assay was immunoSEQ multiplex PCR, and TCRdb's table has in-frame clones only and misses some. Among 150,000 or so clones listed, approximately 79% were seen once. In germline, CDR1 is SGHRS, CDR2 YFSETQ. The CDR3 runs 14 residues. About this clone itself: Its target is not known. A junction end diverges from the germline sequence, so it may reflect a read error.

This receptor was taken from a woman aged 45-65 years in good health and CMV-seropositive. The material sequenced was PBMCs. V is TRBV5-1 and J is TRBJ2-1; TRBD1 is a possible D gene (6 bases). The CDR3 loop reads CASSLGDTYNEQFF. DNA for the CDR3: TGCGCCAGCAGTTTGGGGGACACCTACAATGAGCAGTTCTTC.